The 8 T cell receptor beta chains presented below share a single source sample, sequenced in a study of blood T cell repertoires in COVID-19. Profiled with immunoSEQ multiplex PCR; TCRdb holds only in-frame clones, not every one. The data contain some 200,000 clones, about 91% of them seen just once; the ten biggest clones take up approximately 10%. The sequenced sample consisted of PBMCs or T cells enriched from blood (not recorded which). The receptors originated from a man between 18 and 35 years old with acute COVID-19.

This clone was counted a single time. The CDR3 DNA sequence: TGTGCCAGCAGTCTACCGCGGACGGGGATCGTGGGCTACACCTTC. This gives the protein CASSLPRTGIVGYTF. The rearrangement uses TRBV28 and TRBJ1-2; unclear D gene. Germline V CDR1 and CDR2: MDHEN, SYDVKM. V was clipped by 5 bases and J by 8 bases, with 21 bases between them. CDR3 size: 15 residues.

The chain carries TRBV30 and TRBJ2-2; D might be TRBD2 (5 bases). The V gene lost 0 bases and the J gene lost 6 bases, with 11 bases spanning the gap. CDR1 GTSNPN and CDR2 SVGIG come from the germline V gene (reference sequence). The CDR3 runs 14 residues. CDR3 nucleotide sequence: TGTGCCTGGAGTGTACAACTAGGCGCCGGGGAGCTGTTTTTT. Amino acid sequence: CAWSVQLGAGELFF.

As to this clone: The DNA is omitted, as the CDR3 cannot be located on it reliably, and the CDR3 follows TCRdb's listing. CDR3 amino acids: CASSPSGRGADQPQHF. The chain joins TRBV28 to TRBJ1-5. Germline V CDR1 and CDR2: MDHEN, SYDVKM. The CDR3 is 16 residues long, ends included.

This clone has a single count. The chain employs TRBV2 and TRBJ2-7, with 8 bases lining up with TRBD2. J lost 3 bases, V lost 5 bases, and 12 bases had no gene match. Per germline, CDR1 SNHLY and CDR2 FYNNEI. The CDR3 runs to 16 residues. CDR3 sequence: CASSPRASGPYYEQYF. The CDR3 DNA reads TGTGCCAGCAGTCCGAGGGCTAGCGGGCCATACTACGAGCAGTACTTC.

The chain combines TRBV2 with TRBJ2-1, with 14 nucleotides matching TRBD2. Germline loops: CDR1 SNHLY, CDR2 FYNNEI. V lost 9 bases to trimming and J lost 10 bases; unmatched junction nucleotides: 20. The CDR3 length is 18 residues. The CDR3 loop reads CASFQIGTSGSRGGEQFF. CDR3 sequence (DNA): TGTGCCAGTTTTCAAATCGGGACTAGCGGGAGTCGGGGAGGCGAGCAGTTCTTC.

The CDR3 region has the DNA TGTGCCAGCAGCCAAGCCCAGGGTGACACTGAAGCTTTCTTT. Encoded protein: CASSQAQGDTEAFF. The V and J genes are TRBV4-2 and TRBJ1-1; perhaps TRBD1 as D (5 bases). V was pared by 1 base and J by 3 bases, with 9 bases between. The CDR3 sequence is 14 residues long. Looked up from germline, CDR1 is LGHNA and CDR2 is YNFKEQ.

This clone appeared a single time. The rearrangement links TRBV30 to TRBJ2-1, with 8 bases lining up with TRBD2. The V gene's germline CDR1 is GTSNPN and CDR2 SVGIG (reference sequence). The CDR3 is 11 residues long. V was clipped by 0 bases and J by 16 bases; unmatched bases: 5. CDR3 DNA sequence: TGTGCCTGGAGTGTTCGGGAGGGGAAATTCTTC. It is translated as CAWSVREGKFF.

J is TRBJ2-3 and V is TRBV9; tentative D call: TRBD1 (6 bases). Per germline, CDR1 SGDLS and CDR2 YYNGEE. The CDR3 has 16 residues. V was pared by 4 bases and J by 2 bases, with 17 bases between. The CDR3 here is CASSPQGREYTDTQYF. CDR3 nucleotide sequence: TGTGCCAGCAGCCCCCAGGGGCGTGAATACACAGATACGCAGTATTTT.